This T cell receptor (beta chain) was identified during a study of blood T cells in healthy people across ages. Whole-study findings and limits: The recorded TCR beta diversity per million T cells decreased in a roughly linear manner with age.

The CDR3 extends over 12 amino acids. V lost 7 bases, J lost 4 bases, and 13 bases lay in between. From germline, CDR1 is SQVTM and CDR2 ANQGSEA. The authors ran a second PCR of about 7 to 11 cycles using a sample-barcoded 5' primer and a J-beta primer mix. Each CDR3 protein gets one entry after TCRdb re-called the 5' RACE reads with MiXCR. The sample lists fewer than 2 million distinct CDR3 sequences, about two fifths occurring once. Individuals who donated were healthy Caucasians from Russia aged roughly 6 to 95. Points on this clonotype: As yet, its antigen is unknown.

This receptor was identified in a human donor in good health. The chain combines TRBV29-1 with TRBJ1-1; D unresolved. Sequences were obtained from blood. CDR3 loop: CSAVRQSTEAFF. DNA for the CDR3: TGCAGCGCTGTTCGGCAGAGCACTGAAGCTTTCTTT.